A single sample is the source of the 18 T cell receptor beta chains below, sequenced in a study of OX40 agonist ivuxolimab in advanced cancers. The data were produced by immunoSEQ multiplex PCR, yet TCRdb's version contains in-frame clones alone and is incomplete. The sample consists of 90,000 to 95,000 clones, approximately 87% of them appearing once. This specimen consisted of CD4+ or CD8+ T cells sorted from blood, obtained in a trial of the OX40 agonist ivuxolimab. The source is an adult with an advanced solid tumor such as melanoma, head and neck, liver or kidney cancer.

The rearrangement uses TRBV5-8 and TRBJ2-5; D is uncertain. The CDR3 is 13 amino acids. Germline V gene data show CDR1 as SGHTS and CDR2 as YDEGEE. The V and J ends lost 4 bases and 6 bases respectively, with 13 bases between them. The CDR3 loop is CASSPGPLKTQYF. CDR3 DNA: TGTGCCAGCAGCCCTGGACCCCTAAAGACCCAGTACTTC.

This clone was counted between two and nine times. This chain joins TRBV19 and TRBJ1-4, with 10 positions matching TRBD1. Per germline, CDR1 LNHDA and CDR2 SQIVND (reference sequence). The trim removed 4 bases at V and 7 bases at J, leaving 3 bases unmatched. The CDR3 loop spans 14 amino acids. This chain's CDR3 is CASSRDRGSEKLFF. CDR3 sequence (DNA): TGTGCCAGTAGTAGGGACAGGGGAAGTGAAAAACTGTTTTTT.

This rearrangement joins TRBV19 to TRBJ1-3; weak D call: TRBD1 (6 bases). CDR3 length equals 17 residues. CDR1 and CDR2 from the germline V gene are LNHDA and SQIVND (reference sequence). The V gene lost 2 bases and the J gene lost 0 bases, with 14 bases spanning the gap. The CDR3: CASSIYKGESSGNTIYF. CDR3 bases: TGTGCCAGTAGTATATATAAGGGGGAGAGCTCTGGAAACACCATATATTTT.

The chain employs TRBV18 and TRBJ1-5, with D maybe TRBD1 (6 bases). V lost 3 bases and J lost 1, with 10 bases in between. CDR3 length: 15 residues. CDR1 and CDR2 from the germline V gene are KGHSH and LQKENI. In DNA form, the CDR3 reads TGTGCCAGCTCACCTCTCGACAGGAGCAATCAGCCCCAGCATTTT. As protein: CASSPLDRSNQPQHF.

The rearrangement uses TRBV6-4 and TRBJ1-1, with a possible D match to TRBD1 (6 bases). V was cut by 6 bases and J by 0 bases, with 11 bases left in between. The germline CDR1 and CDR2 sequences are MRHNA and SNTAGT. The CDR3 spans 14 residues. Here the CDR3 reads CASSMDSLNTEAFF. The CDR3 nucleotides read TGTGCCAGCAGCATGGACAGCCTGAACACTGAAGCTTTCTTT.

The chain recombines TRBV28 with TRBJ1-1, with TRBD1 as a possible D gene (5 bases). CDR1 and CDR2 (germline): MDHEN, SYDVKM. CDR3 length: 15 residues. The ends were cut back, 5 bases at V and 3 bases at J, with 16 bases in the middle. The CDR3 region has the DNA TGTGCCAGCAGTCACCTCGGGGCGGGAGACACTGAAGCTTTCTTT. As protein: CASSHLGAGDTEAFF.

The chain recombines TRBV10-2 with TRBJ1-3; 10 bases map to TRBD1. V trimming: 7 bases; J trimming: 6 bases; junction bases outside the gene matches: 6. The germline gives CDR1 WSHSY, CDR2 SAAADI. The CDR3 runs to 14 residues. The DNA for the CDR3 is TGCGCCAGCATCCGGGACAGGGGTGAAAACACCATATATTTT. Its protein is CASIRDRGENTIYF.

The chain couples TRBV29-1 to TRBJ2-1, with D maybe TRBD2 (6 bases). CDR1 is SQVTM, CDR2 ANQGSEA, per germline. The CDR3 contains 17 residues. V lost 3 bases and J lost 5, with 23 bases in between. The CDR3: CSVDRGRSSIGNNEQFF. The CDR3 DNA is TGCAGCGTTGACCGGGGGAGATCGTCTATCGGGAACAATGAGCAGTTCTTC.

The chain combines TRBV19 with TRBJ2-2; 7 bases align to TRBD2. Unmatched junction bases numbered 8, after V lost 1 base and J lost 6 bases. The CDR3 consists of 16 residues. Germline V gene data show CDR1 as LNHDA and CDR2 as SQIVND (reference sequence). The CDR3 sequence is CASSIGGLGRSGELFF. The CDR3 region has the DNA TGTGCCAGTAGTATAGGCGGACTAGGAAGGTCCGGGGAGCTGTTTTTT. Full variable domain (remainder filled in from reference TRBV19 and TRBJ2-2): DGGITQSPKYLFRKEGQNVTLSCEQNLNHDAMYWYRQDPGQGLRLIYYSQIVNDFQKGDIAEGYSVSREKKESFPLTVTSAQKNPTAFYLCASSIGGLGRSGELFFGEGSRLTVL.

The V and J genes are TRBV2 and TRBJ2-3; 8 bases fit TRBD2. There are 14 residues in the CDR3. CDR1 and CDR2 from the germline V gene are SNHLY and FYNNEI. The V segment lost 4 bases and the J segment 5 bases; nucleotides outside the gene matches: 5. This chain's CDR3 is CASSAGTRGDTQYF. The CDR3 coding sequence is TGTGCCAGCAGTGCAGGGACTAGGGGAGATACGCAGTATTTT.

This clone was detected only once. J is TRBJ1-1 and V is TRBV18; D call uncertain. Trimming removed 2 bases at V and 5 bases at J, with 15 bases between. The CDR3 length is 15 residues. Germline CDR1 reads KGHSH; CDR2 reads LQKENI. The CDR3 reads CASSPVRGIGTEAFF. CDR3 nucleotides: TGTGCCAGCTCACCAGTTCGGGGAATCGGGACTGAAGCTTTCTTT.

This clone was picked up one time. The V gene is TRBV11-2, the J gene TRBJ1-1, with unresolved D. CDR3 size: 14 residues. Germline lookup yields CDR1 SGHAT and CDR2 FQNNGV. V was trimmed by 5 bases and J by 0 bases, leaving 10 bases between them. This chain's CDR3 is CASSPAGMNTEAFF. In nucleotides, the CDR3 is TGTGCCAGCAGCCCTGCCGGGATGAACACTGAAGCTTTCTTT.

This chain links TRBV11-2 with TRBJ2-2; TRBD2 is a possible D gene (5 bases). This CDR3 comprises 13 residues. Germline V gene data show CDR1 as SGHAT and CDR2 as FQNNGV. Trimming took 1 base from V and 7 from J, leaving 7 bases between them. CDR3 in amino acids: CASSLAGSGELFF. CDR3 coding DNA: TGTGCCAGCAGCTTAGCTGGGAGCGGGGAGCTGTTTTTT.

The rearrangement links TRBV27 to TRBJ2-7; TRBD1 aligns across 10 bases. V trimming: 10 bases; J trimming: 5 bases; junction bases outside the gene matches: 14. The CDR3 runs to 15 residues. Per the germline V gene, CDR1 is MNHEY and CDR2 is SMNVEV (reference sequence). CDR3 in amino acids: CAIPGPGDRGNEQYV. The CDR3 nucleotides read TGTGCCATCCCGGGTCCGGGGGACAGGGGCAACGAGCAGTACGTC.

V usage is TRBV18 and J usage is TRBJ2-6, with 8 bases that match TRBD1. This CDR3 comprises 19 residues. The junction had 10 bases not matched to a gene; V was cut back by 1 base and J by 2 bases. CDR1 KGHSH and CDR2 LQKENI come from the germline V gene. The CDR3 protein is CASSPRAGGLHTGANVLTF. DNA for the CDR3: TGTGCCAGCTCACCACGGGCAGGGGGCCTACATACTGGGGCCAACGTCCTGACTTTC.

V is TRBV18 and J is TRBJ1-1; no reliable D call. This CDR3 is 15 amino acids long. V lost 4 bases and J lost 2, with 14 bases in between. CDR1 and CDR2 (germline): KGHSH, LQKENI. CDR3 coding DNA: TGTGCCAGCTCACAAGGTGGAGGACCAAACACTGAAGCTTTCTTT. Its translation: CASSQGGGPNTEAFF.

This chain joins TRBV5-1 and TRBJ2-7, with D possibly being TRBD1 or TRBD2 (5 bases each). CDR1 SGHRS and CDR2 YFSETQ come from the germline V gene. V was shortened by 0 bases and J by 3 bases, with 13 bases between the two germline ends. This CDR3 contains 15 residues. The CDR3 DNA sequence: TGCGCCAGCAGCTTGGGGGACGTGGGGAGCTACGAGCAGTACTTC. Translated, it gives CASSLGDVGSYEQYF.

The chain combines TRBV10-1 with TRBJ1-4; D is possibly TRBD1 (5 bases). Trimming left V 4 bases short and J 8 bases short, with 11 bases between. The CDR3 has 13 residues. Per the germline V gene, CDR1 is WNHNN and CDR2 is SYGVQD (reference sequence). The CDR3 sequence: CASSVGVGEKLFF. For the CDR3, the DNA is TGCGCCAGCAGTGTAGGGGTCGGCGAAAAACTGTTTTTT.